Presented here are 20 T cell receptor beta chains from one specimen sequenced in a study of blood T cell repertoires in COVID-19. Here immunoSEQ multiplex PCR was the method, and the copy in TCRdb shows in-frame clones only, minus some. The top ten hold about 3% of the sample, which has under 300,000 clones, around 86% seen once. Material: peripheral blood. Source of these receptors: a woman under 40 with active or convalescent COVID-19.

CDR3 in DNA: TGTGCCAGCAGTCCCCCAGGGACTAGCGGAGATACGCAGTATTTT. Translation: CASSPPGTSGDTQYF. The gene calls are TRBV6-1 and TRBJ2-3; 11 positions agree with TRBD2. In germline, CDR1 is MNHNS, CDR2 SASEGT. J gave up 5 bases and V 5 bases, and 6 bases lay outside the gene matches. CDR3 size: 15 residues.

This clone was recorded a few times. The chain uses TRBV28 and TRBJ2-1; D is unclear. CDR3 size: 16 residues. CDR1 and CDR2 (germline): MDHEN, SYDVKM. The germline V and J ends were trimmed by 7 bases and 1 base, with 17 bases remaining between them. The CDR3 sequence: CASTPAGYGSYNEQFF. In DNA form, the CDR3 reads TGTGCCAGCACCCCGGCCGGCTACGGGTCCTACAATGAGCAGTTCTTC.

The sample holds a few counts of this clone. J is TRBJ2-2 and V is TRBV9; D unresolved. The CDR3 consists of 15 residues. Trimming pared 0 bases from V and 0 bases from J, leaving 6 bases between. The germline gives CDR1 SGDLS, CDR2 YYNGEE. This chain's CDR3 is CASSVDGANTGELFF. The DNA for the CDR3 is TGTGCCAGCAGCGTAGATGGAGCGAACACCGGGGAGCTGTTTTTT.

The chain uses TRBV18 and TRBJ2-5, with D maybe TRBD1 (6 bases). CDR1 is KGHSH and CDR2 is LQKENI in the germline V gene. The length of the CDR3 is 15 residues. Trimming pared 3 bases from V and 5 bases from J, leaving 16 bases between. The CDR3 DNA follows: TGTGCCAGCTCACCTCTCCTCAGGGGCGCGGAGACCCAGTACTTC. This translates into CASSPLLRGAETQYF.

The rearrangement links TRBV6-5 to TRBJ2-7; 9 positions agree with TRBD1. CDR1 is MNHEY and CDR2 is SVGAGI in the germline V gene. J gave up 6 bases and V 7 bases, and 10 bases lay outside the gene matches. The CDR3 spans 14 residues. The CDR3 sequence is CASTTNRDRVEQYF. The CDR3 DNA reads TGTGCCAGCACGACCAACCGGGACAGGGTCGAGCAGTACTTC.

The chain recombines TRBV7-9 with TRBJ2-1; 16 positions match TRBD2. Germline trimming cut 5 bases from V and 7 bases from J; bases unmatched to any gene: 5. This CDR3 has 16 amino acids. CDR1 is SEHNR, CDR2 FQNEAQ, per germline (reference sequence). The CDR3 DNA reads as TGTGCCAGCAGCCGAGGGACTAGCGGGGGGGCTAATGAGCAGTTCTTC. It encodes CASSRGTSGGANEQFF.

This rearrangement joins TRBV7-2 to TRBJ1-1; D possibly corresponds to TRBD1 (5 bases). Trimming left V 5 bases short and J 5 bases short, with 15 bases between. Per the germline V gene, CDR1 is SGHTA and CDR2 is FQGNSA. This CDR3 region has 14 residues. The CDR3 loop reads CASSASGRATEAFF. CDR3 DNA sequence: TGTGCCAGCAGCGCTTCAGGGAGGGCGACTGAAGCTTTCTTT.

The chain recombines TRBV27 with TRBJ2-3; the D gene is possibly TRBD2 (5 bases). The CDR3 totals 17 residues. Germline V gene data show CDR1 as MNHEY and CDR2 as SMNVEV (reference sequence). Trimming stripped 5 bases from V and 2 bases from J, with 20 bases between. CDR3 in amino acids: CASSLTSELNLTDTQYF. As DNA, the CDR3 is TGTGCCAGCAGTCTCACTAGTGAATTGAATCTCACAGATACGCAGTATTTT.

The chain has TRBV5-1 and TRBJ1-6; TRBD1 aligns across 9 bases. The CDR3 loop spans 17 amino acids. After removal of 4 bases from V and 9 bases from J, the junction contained 14 bases not matched to a gene. CDR1 SGHRS and CDR2 YFSETQ come from the germline V gene. The CDR3 loop reads CASSPGQGSVISSPLHF. CDR3 sequence (DNA): TGCGCCAGCAGCCCGGGACAGGGAAGTGTTATCAGTTCACCCCTCCACTTT.

The V call is TRBV29-1, the J call TRBJ1-1, with 7 bases fitting TRBD1. CDR1 SQVTM and CDR2 ANQGSEA come from the germline V gene. With V trimmed by 7 bases and J by 1 base, 6 bases remained unmatched. CDR3 size: 13 residues. This CDR3 is CSAPGTENTEAFF. As DNA, the CDR3 is TGCAGCGCTCCCGGGACAGAGAACACTGAAGCTTTCTTT. The full variable domain, completed using reference TRBV29-1 and TRBJ1-1, is SAVISQKPSRDICQRGTSLTIQCQVDSQVTMMFWYRQQPGQSLTLIATANQGSEATYESGFVIDKFPISRPNLTFSTLTVSNMSPEDSSIYLCSAPGTENTEAFFGQGTRLTVV.

This sequence joins TRBV25-1 and TRBJ1-6; 7 positions match TRBD1. The CDR3 runs to 14 residues. The ends lost 6 bases at V and 6 bases at J; junction bases unmatched: 5. The germline CDR1 and CDR2 sequences are MGHDK and SYGVNS. The CDR3 spells CASSWRQGNSPLHF. The CDR3 nucleotides read TGTGCCAGCAGCTGGAGACAGGGTAATTCACCCCTCCACTTT.

This clone has just one count. The chain employs TRBV6-4 and TRBJ2-4; D not resolved. The CDR3 is 17 amino acids. With 0 bases removed from V and 1 base from J, the gap between germline ends came to 13 bases. Germline V CDR1 and CDR2: MRHNA, SNTAGT. The CDR3 region is CASSDSLIQSAKNIQYF. The CDR3 DNA is TGTGCCAGCAGTGACTCTCTAATTCAATCGGCCAAAAACATTCAGTACTTC.

V usage is TRBV4-1 and J usage is TRBJ1-5, with D tentatively TRBD1 (6 bases). The V end lost 0 bases, the J end lost 6 bases, and 9 bases lay between the germline ends. This CDR3 spans 14 amino acids. Germline lookup yields CDR1 MGHRA and CDR2 YSYEKL. The CDR3 DNA is TGCGCCAGCAGCCAAGAGAGCAGGGGTCAGCCCCAGCATTTT. It specifies CASSQESRGQPQHF.

The V gene is TRBV19, the J gene TRBJ2-7, with TRBD1 matching over 12 bases. Losses at the gene ends were 3 bases for V and 4 bases for J; bases not matched to a gene: 4. The CDR3 consists of 15 residues. The V gene's germline CDR1 is LNHDA and CDR2 SQIVND (reference sequence). CDR3 sequence reads: CASSIGTGGLYEQYF. For the CDR3, the DNA is TGTGCCAGTAGTATCGGGACAGGGGGCTTATACGAGCAGTACTTC. The whole variable domain, filled in from reference TRBV19 and TRBJ2-7, reads DGGITQSPKYLFRKEGQNVTLSCEQNLNHDAMYWYRQDPGQGLRLIYYSQIVNDFQKGDIAEGYSVSREKKESFPLTVTSAQKNPTAFYLCASSIGTGGLYEQYFGPGTRLTVT.

The chain is built from TRBV7-9 and TRBJ2-7, with 11 bases that match TRBD2. The germline gives CDR1 SEHNR, CDR2 FQNEAQ (reference sequence). J gave up 5 bases and V 3 bases, and 3 bases lay outside the gene matches. The CDR3 sequence is 14 residues long. DNA for the CDR3: TGTGCCAGCAGCTTTAGCGGGGGGGACGACGAGCAGTACTTC. This encodes CASSFSGGDDEQYF.

The chain combines TRBV7-8 with TRBJ1-2; 10 nucleotides match TRBD1. Losses at the gene ends were 4 bases for V and 5 bases for J; bases not matched to a gene: 10. CDR1 and CDR2 from the germline V gene are SGHVS and FQNEAQ. CDR3 length equals 16 residues. DNA of the CDR3: TGTGCCAGCAGCTCCGTGGGGGGACAGGGGCCGTATGGCTACACCTTC. Its protein is CASSSVGGQGPYGYTF.

This clone has ten or more counts. CDR3 region: CASSPRTGGNEQYF. CDR3 DNA: TGCGCCAGCAGTCCCCGGACAGGGGGCAACGAGCAGTACTTC. The chain combines TRBV5-1 with TRBJ2-7, with 11 bases that match TRBD1. CDR3 length: 14 amino acids. Germline-derived CDR1 and CDR2 are SGHRS and YFSETQ. With 5 bases clipped from V and 5 bases from J, the junction kept 6 bases outside the gene matches.

The chain has TRBV24-1 and TRBJ1-5; D not certain. Trimming took 1 base from V and 7 from J, leaving 10 bases between them. The CDR3 extends over 14 amino acids. Germline lookup yields CDR1 KGHDR and CDR2 SFDVKD. CDR3 sequence (DNA): TGTGCCACCAGTGATTTCTCGTCCGCGCAGCCCCAGCATTTT. Translated: CATSDFSSAQPQHF.

V usage is TRBV30 and J usage is TRBJ1-6; TRBD1 matches 7 bases. The trim removed 4 bases at V and 11 bases at J, leaving 11 bases unmatched. This CDR3 region has 14 residues. Germline-derived CDR1 and CDR2 are GTSNPN and SVGIG (reference sequence). This CDR3 reads CAWTPDRLIPPLHF. For the CDR3, the DNA is TGTGCCTGGACCCCGGACAGGCTAATCCCACCCCTCCACTTT. The complete variable domain, with remaining parts taken from reference TRBV30 and TRBJ1-6, reads SQTIHQWPATLVQPVGSPLSLECTVEGTSNPNLYWYRQAAGRGLQLLFYSVGIGQISSEVPQNLSASRPQDRQFILSSKKLLLSDSGFYLCAWTPDRLIPPLHFGNGTRLTVT.

The chain links TRBV5-8 to TRBJ1-2; D unclear. The germline V and J ends were trimmed by 5 bases and 5 bases, with 13 bases remaining between them. Germline V gives CDR1 SGHTS, CDR2 YDEGEE. The CDR3 sequence is 13 residues long. As DNA, the CDR3 is TGTGCCAGCAGTCTTACGGAGTTTTATGGCTACACCTTC. It translates to CASSLTEFYGYTF.